A single T cell receptor (beta chain) is shown here with its context. Its target is unknown. This sample is drawn from a study of lymphopenia after photon versus proton radiotherapy. The study, taken as a whole, reports: Authors raise, but do not show, better survival with proton therapy. Oligoclonal CD8+ Temra expansion after nadir drove photon patients' diversity drop. Relative stability marked proton patients; photon patients lost diversity and naive cells.

Repertoires were generated with immunoSEQ multiplex PCR, while TCRdb's copy carries only in-frame clones and drops some. The sample includes some 27,000 clones, approximately 90% seen only once; the top ten take approximately 45%. Specimen: peripheral blood, collected from a patient treated with proton-based radiotherapy. This TCR derives from a woman aged 60-75 years with cholangiocarcinoma. Some clones in this sample may be carry-over from other donors' samples.

For the CDR3, the DNA is TGTGCCAGTAGTTTGGGGACTAGCGCATACAATGAGCAGTTCTTC. It specifies CASSLGTSAYNEQFF. V usage is TRBV19 and J usage is TRBJ2-1; TRBD2 matches 10 bases. The CDR3 runs 15 residues. Germline CDR1 LNHDA, CDR2 SQIVND (reference sequence). V lost 5 bases to trimming and J lost 4 bases; unmatched junction nucleotides: 5.